This TCR beta chain was sequenced for a study of PD-1 blockade in mismatch repair-deficient tumors (dated by TCRdb to about 2017). Context from the whole study: Between September 2013 and September 2016, the trial enrolled 75 to 95 consecutive patients with more than nine types of mismatch repair-deficient cancer, all of whom had received prior treatment and were progressing. Deep sequencing of TCR CDR3 regions was used to track tumor-associated T cell clones in peripheral blood of patients responding to PD-1 blockade. Results the study describes overall, beyond this receptor: Tumor-resident clones, often undetectable in blood before treatment, expanded rapidly after pembrolizumab and then contracted, generally before radiologic responses.

Library construction relied on the immunoSEQ multiplex PCR assay. Held by TCRdb, this immuneACCESS table contains in-frame sequences only and omits some clones. Under half of the omission traces to an unresolved V gene where checked; the cause of the rest is unknown. The sample records 50,000 or so clones, about 84% of which are singletons. The top ten clonotypes cover over 7.5% of the sample. Mismatch repair deficiency in every enrolled patient was established by polymerase chain reaction or immunohistochemistry. TCR sequencing was performed for a few patients who responded to pembrolizumab therapy. The phase II trial prospectively evaluated PD-1 blockade with pembrolizumab in advanced mismatch repair-deficient cancers, independent of tissue of origin. Peripheral blood T cell samples were gathered serially, both before PD-1 blockade started and at multiple time points afterward. Blood sampling times were expressed in weeks after the first pembrolizumab dose.

The V end loses 0 bases and the J end loses 2 bases, and a stretch of 14 bases separates them. The germline V gene supplies CDR1 LGHNA and CDR2 YSLEER. Counted from cysteine to phenylalanine, this CDR3 has 17 amino acids. CDR3 DNA is the only sequence kept; it has 51 bases, read in frame from the first base. Concerning this clone itself: The antigen it binds to is not known. No per-base quality is available; no much larger clone lies one base away.

In this chain, TRBV4-3 is recombined with TRBJ2-1; TRBD2 is possibly the D segment (6 matching bases). Sequencing used peripheral blood, obtained approximately 18 weeks after starting pembrolizumab. The sequence was obtained from an adult with mismatch repair-deficient cancer. The CDR3 here reads CASSQDWGRRPYNEQFF. The DNA reads TGCGCCAGCAGCCAAGATTGGGGGAGGAGGCCCTACAATGAGCAGTTCTTC.